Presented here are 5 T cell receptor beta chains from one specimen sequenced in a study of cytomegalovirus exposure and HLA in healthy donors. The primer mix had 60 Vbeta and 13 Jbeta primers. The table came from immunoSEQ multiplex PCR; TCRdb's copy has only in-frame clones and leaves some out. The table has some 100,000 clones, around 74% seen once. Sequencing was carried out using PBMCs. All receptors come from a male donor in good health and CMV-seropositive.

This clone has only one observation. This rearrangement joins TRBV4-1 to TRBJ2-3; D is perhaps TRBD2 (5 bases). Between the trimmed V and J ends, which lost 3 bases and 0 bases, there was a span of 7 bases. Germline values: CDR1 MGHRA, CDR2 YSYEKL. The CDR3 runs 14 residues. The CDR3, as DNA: TGCGCCAGCAGCCACGGGGTTAGCACAGATACGCAGTATTTT. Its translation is CASSHGVSTDTQYF.

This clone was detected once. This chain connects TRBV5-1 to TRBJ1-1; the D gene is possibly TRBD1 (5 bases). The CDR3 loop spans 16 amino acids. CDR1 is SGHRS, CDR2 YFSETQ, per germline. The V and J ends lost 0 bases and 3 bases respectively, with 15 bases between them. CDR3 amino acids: CASSLDGRRGDTEAFF. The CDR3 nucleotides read TGCGCCAGCAGCTTGGACGGACGGAGGGGTGACACTGAAGCTTTCTTT.

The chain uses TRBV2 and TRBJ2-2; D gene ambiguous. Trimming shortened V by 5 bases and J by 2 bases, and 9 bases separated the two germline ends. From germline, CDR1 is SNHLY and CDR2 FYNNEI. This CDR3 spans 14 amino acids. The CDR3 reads CASSLTSNTGELFF. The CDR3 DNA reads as TGTGCCAGCAGTCTGACAAGCAACACCGGGGAGCTGTTTTTT. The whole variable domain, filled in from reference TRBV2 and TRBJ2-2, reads EPEVTQTPSHQVTQMGQEVILRCVPISNHLYFYWYRQILGQKVEFLVSFYNNEISEKSEIFDDQFSVERPDGSNFTLKIRSTKLEDSAMYFCASSLTSNTGELFFGEGSRLTVL.

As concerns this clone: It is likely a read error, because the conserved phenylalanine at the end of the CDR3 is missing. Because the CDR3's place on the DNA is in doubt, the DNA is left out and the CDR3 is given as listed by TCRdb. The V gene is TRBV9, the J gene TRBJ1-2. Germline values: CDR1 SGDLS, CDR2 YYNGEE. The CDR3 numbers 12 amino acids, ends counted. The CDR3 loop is CASSVVLAVSNR.

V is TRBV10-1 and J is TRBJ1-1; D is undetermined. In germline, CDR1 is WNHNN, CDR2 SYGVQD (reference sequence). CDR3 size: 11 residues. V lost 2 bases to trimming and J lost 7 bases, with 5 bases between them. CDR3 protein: CASSEMSEAFF. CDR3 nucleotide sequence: TGCGCCAGCAGTGAGATGAGTGAAGCTTTCTTT.